What follows are 3 T cell receptor beta chains derived from one specimen sequenced in a study of T cell responses to AZD1222 COVID-19 vaccine. Libraries were prepared by immunoSEQ multiplex PCR; TCRdb keeps only in-frame clonotypes and omits some of them. The table lists around 70,000 clones, less than 85% of them singletons. The material sequenced was peripheral blood, taken on day 0 of MenACWY control vaccination. The source is an adult in good health.

The chain recombines TRBV19 with TRBJ2-1; D is possibly TRBD2 (6 bases). From germline, CDR1 is LNHDA and CDR2 SQIVND (reference sequence). With 3 bases removed from V and 4 bases from J, the gap between germline ends came to 13 bases. This CDR3 spans 15 amino acids. CDR3 protein: CASSIGPGTYNEQFF. CDR3 DNA sequence: TGTGCCAGTAGTATTGGCCCCGGGACTTACAATGAGCAGTTCTTC.

CDR3 residues: CASSLDRAPNEKLFF. The CDR3 coding sequence is TGCGCCAGCAGCCTGGACAGGGCTCCAAATGAAAAACTGTTTTTT. The chain combines TRBV5-1 with TRBJ1-4, with TRBD1 identical over 8 bases. Germline CDR1 reads SGHRS; CDR2 reads YFSETQ. The length of the CDR3 is 15 residues. V lost 4 bases and J lost 5; bases outside the gene matches: 7.

As DNA, the CDR3 is TGCGCCAGCAGCGCGGCCGGGACGCTAGATACGCAGTATTTT. Residues: CASSAAGTLDTQYF. This rearrangement joins TRBV5-1 to TRBJ2-3, with D tentatively TRBD1 or TRBD2 (5 bases each). Germline lookup yields CDR1 SGHRS and CDR2 YFSETQ. The CDR3 is 14 residues long. The germline V and J ends were trimmed by 4 bases and 5 bases, with 14 bases remaining between them.